The 26 T cell receptor beta chains below all came from one sample that was sequenced in a study of post-analysis software for immune sequencing data. Whole-study findings and limits: Patients showed TRBV5-6, TRBV5-1 and TRBV20-1 among four to six TRBV segments more frequent than in controls.

Their target antigens are unknown. The TCR beta cDNA libraries contained unique molecular identifiers. MiXCR, run by TCRdb on the PCR reads, gives a single entry per CDR3 protein. The data show about 760,000 distinct CDR3 sequences, 25% to 30% seen once. Sequencing was performed on blood. The source of these receptors is a girl aged 10-17 years with multiple sclerosis.

The chain joins TRBV7-9 to TRBJ2-4, with D tentatively TRBD1 (6 bases). The CDR3 has 14 amino acids. Germline V gives CDR1 SEHNR, CDR2 FQNEAQ (reference sequence). The V end was cut by 4 bases, the J end by 5 bases, with 12 bases between. The CDR3 loop is CASSYTGLENIQYF. CDR3 nucleotide sequence: TGTGCCAGCAGCTACACAGGGCTAGAAAACATTCAGTACTTC.

The genes are TRBV20-1 and TRBJ2-2; D may be TRBD1 (5 bases). The CDR3 has 13 amino acids. Trimming shortened V by 3 bases and J by 6 bases, and 11 bases separated the two germline ends. In germline, CDR1 is DFQATT, CDR2 SNEGSKA (reference sequence). CDR3 DNA: TGCAGTGCTAGGGTAGTACAGGCCGGGGAGCTGTTTTTT. Its protein is CSARVVQAGELFF.

CDR3 nucleotide sequence: TGTGCCAGCAGCTTAAATTTACTAGCGGGAGTAGGTTACAATGAGCAGTTCTTC. As protein: CASSLNLLAGVGYNEQFF. The chain combines TRBV7-9 with TRBJ2-1; 11 positions match TRBD2. The CDR3 spans 18 residues. Trimming removed 2 bases from V and 4 bases from J; junction bases left unmatched: 10. Germline V CDR1 and CDR2: SEHNR, FQNEAQ (reference sequence).

About this clonotype itself: A junction end diverges from the germline sequence, so it may reflect a read error. V and J are TRBV5-1 and TRBJ1-1, with D unclear. Germline V CDR1 and CDR2: SGHRS, YFSETQ. The length of the CDR3 is 14 residues. Here the CDR3 reads CVSSPGRLGAEAFF. The CDR3 nucleotides are TGCGTCAGCAGCCCCGGGAGGCTTGGGGCTGAAGCTTTCTTT.

This clonotype turned up a few times. The V and J genes are TRBV20-1 and TRBJ1-5, with a weak D call TRBD1 (5 bases). Germline loops: CDR1 DFQATT, CDR2 SNEGSKA (reference sequence). The CDR3 totals 15 residues. The germline V and J ends were trimmed by 3 bases and 3 bases, with 15 bases remaining between them. The CDR3 sequence is CSARGGEGLNQPQHF. Here the CDR3 DNA reads TGCAGTGCTAGGGGGGGGGAGGGACTCAATCAGCCCCAGCATTTT.

This sequence joins TRBV28 and TRBJ2-5; perhaps TRBD1 as D (5 bases). This CDR3 region has 14 residues. Germline V gene sequence: CDR1 MDHEN, CDR2 SYDVKM. Trimming took 2 bases from V and 5 from J, leaving 12 bases between them. Written as DNA, the CDR3 is TGTGCCAGCAGTTTACCCCCAGGGTCGGAGACCCAGTACTTC. Translation: CASSLPPGSETQYF.

This rearrangement joins TRBV4-1 to TRBJ2-7, with D possibly matching TRBD1 (5 bases). CDR1 and CDR2 from the germline V gene are MGHRA and YSYEKL. The CDR3 runs 14 residues. The V gene lost 0 bases and the J gene lost 2 bases, with 8 bases spanning the gap. In DNA form, the CDR3 reads TGCGCCAGCAGCCAAGAGGTGACAGCCTACGAGCAGTACTTC. This codes for CASSQEVTAYEQYF.

The J gene is TRBJ1-4, the V gene TRBV5-1; no clear D. With 0 bases removed from V and 2 bases from J, the gap between germline ends came to 20 bases. This CDR3 spans 19 amino acids. CDR1 is SGHRS, CDR2 YFSETQ, per germline. The CDR3 DNA reads as TGCGCCAGCAGCTTGGTAGGGATATTAGGTGGATCGACTAATGAAAAACTGTTTTTT. Protein sequence: CASSLVGILGGSTNEKLFF.

The chain is built from TRBV4-3 and TRBJ1-1; D might be TRBD1 (5 bases). V dropped 3 bases and J dropped 0 bases, with 17 bases sitting between them. This CDR3 is built from 17 residues. Looked up from germline, CDR1 is LGHNA and CDR2 is YSLEER. The CDR3 nucleotides read TGCGCCAGCAGCCACACGCGGGGGGTATACATGAACACTGAAGCTTTCTTT. Translating it yields CASSHTRGVYMNTEAFF.

The chain uses TRBV11-2 and TRBJ2-5; D is unresolved. The CDR3 is 12 amino acids. Germline V CDR1 and CDR2: SGHAT, FQNNGV. Trimming cost V 4 bases and J 5 bases, with 8 bases left between them. The chain's CDR3 is CASSSVSETQYF. DNA for the CDR3: TGTGCCAGCAGCTCCGTTTCGGAGACCCAGTACTTC.

This clonotype appeared a few times. V gene TRBV7-2 combines with J gene TRBJ2-7; 8 bases are shared with TRBD1. Germline V lookup: CDR1 SGHTA, CDR2 FQGNSA. The CDR3 is 15 amino acids. The J segment lost 0 bases and the V segment lost 5 bases, leaving 6 bases of the junction unmatched. The CDR3 region is CASSPRQGLSYEQYF. CDR3 coding DNA: TGTGCCAGCAGCCCAAGACAGGGGCTCTCCTACGAGCAGTACTTC. Combining the CDR3 with reference TRBV7-2 and TRBJ2-7 gives the whole variable domain GAGVSQSPSNKVTEKGKDVELRCDPISGHTALYWYRQSLGQGLEFLIYFQGNSAPDKSGLPSDRFSAERTGGSVSTLTIQRTQQEDSAVYLCASSPRQGLSYEQYFGPGTRLTVT.

The chain carries TRBV20-1 and TRBJ2-1; the D gene is possibly TRBD1 (6 bases). Germline CDR1 and CDR2: DFQATT and SNEGSKA (reference sequence). Deletions cut 3 bases from V and 2 bases from J, with 11 bases between. The CDR3 length is 14 residues. The CDR3, as DNA: TGCAGTGCTAGGGAAGGGACACCCTACAATGAGCAGTTCTTC. Translating it yields CSAREGTPYNEQFF.

The chain joins TRBV6-2 or TRBV6-3 to TRBJ1-1, with D uncertain. This CDR3 has 14 amino acids. The V gene lost 6 bases and the J gene lost 1 base, with 12 bases spanning the gap. Germline V gene data show CDR1 as MNHEY and CDR2 as SVGEGT. The CDR3 DNA is TGTGCCAGCAGCCGCTCCACCAAGAACACTGAAGCTTTCTTT. Translated: CASSRSTKNTEAFF.

The chain employs TRBV2 and TRBJ1-2; 7 positions agree with TRBD1. The CDR3 consists of 14 residues. Unmatched junction bases numbered 11, after V lost 5 bases and J lost 8 bases. Per germline, CDR1 SNHLY and CDR2 FYNNEI. The CDR3 loop is CASSMTGIAGGYTF. Here the CDR3 DNA reads TGTGCCAGCAGTATGACAGGGATCGCCGGGGGCTACACCTTC.

Note on this clonotype: The junction does not match germline at one end; this may be a read error. The chain is built from TRBV7-7 and TRBJ2-3, with 8 bases that match TRBD1. The germline V gene has CDR1 SSHAT and CDR2 FNYEAQ (reference sequence). The CDR3 sequence is 16 residues long. CDR3 region: CASSSTDRVNADTQYF. Written as DNA, the CDR3 is TGTGCTAGCAGCTCAACGGACAGGGTTAATGCAGATACGCAGTATTTT.

This clonotype was picked up a small number of times. This chain joins TRBV29-1 and TRBJ2-1; D might be TRBD2 (6 bases). This CDR3 has 15 amino acids. V dropped 7 bases and J dropped 1 base, with 17 bases sitting between them. The germline V gene encodes CDR1 SQVTM and CDR2 ANQGSEA. The CDR3 DNA sequence: TGCAGCGGCTGGGGAGGTACCGAATCCTACAATGAGCAGTTCTTC. This sequence encodes CSGWGGTESYNEQFF.

This clonotype was picked up a small number of times. The chain is built from TRBV19 and TRBJ1-1, with D maybe TRBD1 (5 bases). The germline V and J ends were trimmed by 9 bases and 2 bases, with 13 bases remaining between them. Germline CDR1 reads LNHDA; CDR2 reads SQIVND (reference sequence). The CDR3 runs 13 residues. In DNA form, the CDR3 reads TGTGCCAGCTCGACTCAGGGTAACACTGAAGCTTTCTTT. Its translation: CASSTQGNTEAFF.

The J gene is TRBJ1-1, the V gene TRBV12-3 or TRBV12-4; unclear D gene. This CDR3 has 14 amino acids. V was shortened by 3 bases and J by 1 base, with 9 bases between the two germline ends. The CDR3 sequence: CASSFPRQNTEAFF. The CDR3, as DNA: TGTGCCAGCAGTTTCCCTCGGCAGAACACTGAAGCTTTCTTT.

V gene TRBV7-6 combines with J gene TRBJ2-1; no clear D. This CDR3 is built from 14 residues. Germline lookup yields CDR1 SGHVS and CDR2 FNYEAQ. V dropped 5 bases and J dropped 6 bases, with 14 bases sitting between them. CDR3 in amino acids: CASSRRNGVNEQFF. The DNA for the CDR3 is TGTGCCAGCAGCCGCAGGAACGGCGTCAATGAGCAGTTCTTC.

This clonotype showed up just a few times. This sequence joins TRBV29-1 and TRBJ2-5; D gene ambiguous. The germline gives CDR1 SQVTM, CDR2 ANQGSEA. Trimming shortened V by 1 base and J by 5 bases, and 8 bases separated the two germline ends. This CDR3 is 12 amino acids long. CDR3 amino acids: CSVEGLPETQYF. The DNA for the CDR3 is TGCAGCGTTGAAGGTCTGCCCGAGACCCAGTACTTC.

This clonotype was seen just once. The CDR3 DNA is TGTGCCAGCAGCTCCATAGCGGAGGGGGCCTTGGTTGAAGCTTTCTTT. It codes for CASSSIAEGALVEAFF. The chain is built from TRBV7-6 and TRBJ1-1, with TRBD1 matching over 7 bases. Trimming removed 4 bases from V and 7 bases from J; junction bases left unmatched: 15. The length of the CDR3 is 16 residues. Germline CDR1 and CDR2: SGHVS and FNYEAQ.

V and J are TRBV29-1 and TRBJ2-1; TRBD2 matches at 10 bases. Germline trimming cut 8 bases from V and 7 bases from J; bases unmatched to any gene: 8. The CDR3 is 13 amino acids. Germline CDR1 reads SQVTM; CDR2 reads ANQGSEA. Written as DNA, the CDR3 is TGCAGCATAGAGGCTAGCGGGAGTAATGAGCAGTTCTTC. It is translated as CSIEASGSNEQFF.

This clonotype has a handful of counts. The chain combines TRBV6-1 with TRBJ1-2, with D perhaps TRBD1 (5 bases). Germline V lookup: CDR1 MNHNS, CDR2 SASEGT. The CDR3 contains 14 residues. V gave up 0 bases and J gave up 11 bases, with 16 bases separating them. The CDR3 here is CASSEAGDGLGYTF. In DNA form, the CDR3 reads TGTGCCAGCAGTGAAGCAGGGGACGGACTAGGTTACACCTTC.

J is TRBJ2-4 and V is TRBV5-6, with D possibly TRBD1 on 5 matching bases. The CDR3 has 12 amino acids. Germline V gene data show CDR1 as SGHDT and CDR2 as YYEEEE. Trimming stripped 2 bases from V and 12 bases from J, with 12 bases between. The CDR3, as DNA: TGTGCCAGCAGCTTAGGGGTAGGAGATCAGTACTTC. Translating it yields CASSLGVGDQYF.

This clonotype was observed once. The gene calls are TRBV4-3 and TRBJ1-4; D is ambiguous. Germline loops: CDR1 LGHNA, CDR2 YSLEER. V lost 0 bases, J lost 2 bases, and 10 bases lay in between. The CDR3 is 16 amino acids. CDR3 bases: TGCGCCAGCAGCCAAGATCGTCAGATTACTAATGAAAAACTGTTTTTT. Protein: CASSQDRQITNEKLFF.

As to this clonotype: The limits of the CDR3 on the DNA are not certain, so only TCRdb's listed CDR3 is given. The V gene is TRBV29-1, the J gene TRBJ1-2; the table's D gene call, TRBD1, was not cross checked with the DNA. The CDR3 comprises 14 residues, both ends counted. The germline V gene encodes CDR1 SQVTM and CDR2 ANQGSEA. The CDR3 loop reads CSAPASGGNYGCTF.